Given below is one TCR beta chain in context. Trimming removed 8 bases at V and 2 bases at J, with 12 bases between. The CDR3 consists of 14 residues. CDR1 MNHNY and CDR2 SVGAGI come from the germline V gene (reference sequence). This entry is derived from a study of blood T cell repertoires in COVID-19. Per the study methods: Amplifying reference gene primers gave estimates of nucleated cell counts. Generated by immunoSEQ multiplex PCR, the TCRdb table keeps only in-frame clones and is missing some. V, J and clone size are taken as reported in that table, and D and trimming were inferred from the DNA itself. The sample has some 42,000 clones, about 88% seen once.

What was sequenced was peripheral blood. The TCR comes from a human donor in a cohort sampled during active COVID-19. This chain connects TRBV6-6 to TRBJ2-2; the D gene is possibly TRBD1 (6 bases). The CDR3 reads CASSSGDNTGELFF. Written as DNA, the CDR3 is TGTGCCAGCTCCTCAGGGGATAACACCGGGGAGCTGTTTTTT.